This TCR beta chain was sequenced during a study of radiation and T cells in renal cell carcinoma. Clones were sequenced by immunoSEQ multiplex PCR, and TCRdb holds only the in-frame ones, with some missing. The data show around 75,000 clones, roughly 82% seen once. Germline V lookup: CDR1 SGHDN, CDR2 FVKESK. The CDR3 runs to 16 residues. J gave up 1 base and V 5 bases, and 6 bases lay outside the gene matches. The time point is: blood 2 weeks post-SBRT. Regarding treatment: 15 Gy SBRT to primary tumor, nephrectomy 4 weeks later. This clone was counted at least ten times. The TCR sequence derives from a man between 60 and 75 years old with renal cell carcinoma. This chain links TRBV14 with TRBJ2-5, with 11 positions matching TRBD2. This sample comprised blood, obtained from a patient whose treatment included radiotherapy and nephrectomy. CDR3 DNA sequence: TGTGCCAGCAGCGGGCCGGGACTAGCGGTCCAAGAGACCCAGTACTTC. Its translation: CASSGPGLAVQETQYF.